One and the same sample provided the 28 T cell receptor beta chains below, sequenced in a study of blood T cell repertoires in COVID-19. TCRdb's table, derived via immunoSEQ multiplex PCR, lists solely in-frame clones and lacks some. The sample contains 35,000 to 50,000 clones, roughly nine tenths of which appear only once. The specimen sequenced was peripheral blood. These receptors were collected from a man aged 45-60 years with active COVID-19.

V and J are TRBV15 and TRBJ2-7; 9 bases map to TRBD1. The germline CDR1 and CDR2 sequences are LNHNV and YYDKDF (reference sequence). This CDR3 is built from 16 residues. J was trimmed by 4 bases and V by 0 bases; bases with no gene match: 7. The CDR3 region is CATSREFGTGKYEQYF. The CDR3 DNA reads as TGTGCCACCAGCAGAGAGTTTGGGACAGGGAAATACGAGCAGTACTTC.

The rearrangement uses TRBV9 and TRBJ2-3, with 12 nucleotides matching TRBD2. This CDR3 has 16 amino acids. Germline trimming cut 4 bases from V and 0 bases from J; bases unmatched to any gene: 3. Germline V lookup: CDR1 SGDLS, CDR2 YYNGEE. This chain's CDR3 is CASSPGLAGSTDTQYF. Here the CDR3 DNA reads TGTGCCAGCAGCCCAGGACTAGCGGGAAGCACAGATACGCAGTATTTT.

J is TRBJ2-6 and V is TRBV5-1; D ambiguous. Germline V CDR1 and CDR2: SGHRS, YFSETQ. The CDR3 extends over 15 amino acids. Trimming cost V 5 bases and J 0 bases, with 9 bases left between them. CDR3 amino acids: CASRGFGSGANVLTF. Written as DNA, the CDR3 is TGCGCCAGCAGGGGCTTTGGCTCTGGGGCCAACGTCCTGACTTTC.

This clone has more than one count but fewer than ten. The chain joins TRBV11-2 to TRBJ1-6; 7 bases line up with TRBD1. With 3 bases clipped from V and 8 bases from J, the junction kept 7 bases outside the gene matches. Germline-derived CDR1 and CDR2 are SGHAT and FQNNGV. The CDR3 totals 15 residues. The CDR3 region has the DNA TGTGCCAGCAGCTTGTCCGGGACAGCCTATTCACCCCTCCACTTT. This sequence encodes CASSLSGTAYSPLHF. The complete variable domain, with remaining parts taken from reference TRBV11-2 and TRBJ1-6, reads EAGVAQSPRYKIIEKRQSVAFWCNPISGHATLYWYQQILGQGPKLLIQFQNNGVVDDSQLPKDRFSAERLKGVDSTLKIQPAKLEDSAVYLCASSLSGTAYSPLHFGNGTRLTVT.

The chain is built from TRBV5-1 and TRBJ2-7; tentative D call: TRBD2 (5 bases). Trimming stripped 0 bases from V and 0 bases from J, with 7 bases between. The CDR3 consists of 14 residues. Germline V gene lookup returns CDR1 SGHRS and CDR2 YFSETQ. The CDR3 coding sequence is TGCGCCAGCAGCTTGGAAGGGAGCTCCTACGAGCAGTACTTC. The encoded protein is CASSLEGSSYEQYF.

This rearrangement joins TRBV6-6 to TRBJ1-2; weak D call: TRBD1 (5 bases). Germline V lookup: CDR1 MNHNY, CDR2 SVGAGI (reference sequence). This CDR3 is 16 amino acids long. The V and J ends lost 7 bases and 0 bases respectively, with 18 bases between them. CDR3 protein: CASIGASSFANYGYTF. In DNA, the CDR3 is TGTGCCAGCATAGGGGCCTCCTCCTTCGCTAACTATGGCTACACCTTC.

For the CDR3, the DNA is TGTGCCAGCAGCTTAGACTCTGGACAGGGAGGGCTCTACGAGCAGTACTTC. Its translation: CASSLDSGQGGLYEQYF. This sequence joins TRBV11-2 and TRBJ2-7; D may be TRBD1 (8 bases). This CDR3 contains 17 residues. V was clipped by 0 bases and J by 3 bases, with 18 bases between them. Germline V CDR1 and CDR2: SGHAT, FQNNGV. The entire variable domain, with the rest obtained from reference TRBV11-2 and TRBJ2-7, is as follows: EAGVAQSPRYKIIEKRQSVAFWCNPISGHATLYWYQQILGQGPKLLIQFQNNGVVDDSQLPKDRFSAERLKGVDSTLKIQPAKLEDSAVYLCASSLDSGQGGLYEQYFGPGTRLTVT.

V usage is TRBV29-1 and J usage is TRBJ1-1; 7 bases are shared with TRBD1. Trimming removed 6 bases from V and 2 bases from J; junction bases left unmatched: 9. In germline, CDR1 is SQVTM, CDR2 ANQGSEA. This CDR3 is 14 amino acids long. The CDR3 DNA follows: TGCAGCGTCTTTGGACAGGACCGAAACACTGAAGCTTTCTTT. This encodes CSVFGQDRNTEAFF. The full variable domain, in which reference TRBV29-1 and TRBJ1-1 provide the parts outside the CDR3, is SAVISQKPSRDICQRGTSLTIQCQVDSQVTMMFWYRQQPGQSLTLIATANQGSEATYESGFVIDKFPISRPNLTFSTLTVSNMSPEDSSIYLCSVFGQDRNTEAFFGQGTRLTVV.

The genes are TRBV5-1 and TRBJ1-5; D possibly corresponds to TRBD1 (6 bases). The V and J ends lost 0 bases and 4 bases respectively, with 11 bases between them. Germline assignment: CDR1 SGHRS and CDR2 YFSETQ. This CDR3 is 15 amino acids long. DNA of the CDR3: TGCGCCAGCAGCTTGGAGGACAGTTTGAATCAGCCCCAGCATTTT. Its translation is CASSLEDSLNQPQHF. Combining the CDR3 with reference TRBV5-1 and TRBJ1-5 gives the whole variable domain KAGVTQTPRYLIKTRGQQVTLSCSPISGHRSVSWYQQTPGQGLQFLFEYFSETQRNKGNFPGRFSGRQFSNSRSEMNVSTLELGDSALYLCASSLEDSLNQPQHFGDGTRLSIL.

The chain is built from TRBV5-1 and TRBJ2-1; 11 bases align to TRBD2. Unmatched junction bases numbered 4, after V lost 1 base and J lost 7 bases. Germline CDR1 reads SGHRS; CDR2 reads YFSETQ. The CDR3 totals 15 residues. CDR3 residues: CASSLKLAGANEQFF. CDR3 bases: TGCGCCAGCAGCTTGAAACTAGCGGGAGCAAATGAGCAGTTCTTC.

The rearrangement joins TRBV28 to TRBJ1-6; 8 bases are a match to TRBD1. Trimming took 6 bases from V and 5 from J; bases not matched to a gene: 9. The germline V gene encodes CDR1 MDHEN and CDR2 SYDVKM. The CDR3 covers 16 residues. The CDR3 here is CASSPDRGSDNSPLHF. The CDR3 DNA reads TGTGCCAGCAGCCCTGACAGGGGTTCTGATAATTCACCCCTCCACTTT.

The chain is built from TRBV6-4 and TRBJ2-1; 16 bases align to TRBD2. V lost 6 bases, J lost 11 bases, and 7 bases stayed unmatched. Germline assignment: CDR1 MRHNA and CDR2 SNTAGT. CDR3 size: 15 residues. The CDR3 nucleotides read TGTGCCAGCAGCGCCACGGGACTAGCGGGAGGGCAGCAGTTCTTC. Amino acids: CASSATGLAGGQQFF.

The genes are TRBV2 and TRBJ1-6, with 9 bases identical to TRBD1. CDR1 is SNHLY and CDR2 is FYNNEI in the germline V gene. The V gene end was trimmed by 9 bases and the J gene end by 8 bases; junction bases not matched to a gene: 8. CDR3 length equals 14 residues. The DNA for the CDR3 is TGTGCCAGTCACCCGGGACAGGGTTATTCACCCCTCCACTTT. Its protein product is CASHPGQGYSPLHF.

The chain uses TRBV7-9 and TRBJ1-2; 7 nucleotides agree with TRBD1. CDR3 size: 17 residues. Per germline, CDR1 SEHNR and CDR2 FQNEAQ (reference sequence). V lost 2 bases and J lost 3; bases outside the gene matches: 12. The CDR3 DNA reads TGTGCCAGCAGCTTAACGCGACTTGGACAGGTTCACTATGGCTACACCTTC. The encoded protein is CASSLTRLGQVHYGYTF.

The V gene is TRBV5-4, the J gene TRBJ2-7, with 8 bases fitting TRBD2. The CDR3 has 16 residues. Per the germline V gene, CDR1 is SGHNT and CDR2 is YYREEE (reference sequence). V was pared by 1 base and J by 3 bases, with 9 bases of the junction left unmatched. In DNA form, the CDR3 reads TGTGCCAGCAGCTTGTCCGTCGGGAGGGCTCTCTACGAGCAGTACTTC. Translation: CASSLSVGRALYEQYF.

This rearrangement joins TRBV5-1 to TRBJ2-1; 8 bases match TRBD1. Trimming at V came to 3 bases and at J to 1 base, leaving 6 bases not matched to a gene. This CDR3 is built from 16 residues. Germline V gene lookup returns CDR1 SGHRS and CDR2 YFSETQ. CDR3 sequence reads: CASSSDRASSYNEQFF. CDR3 in DNA: TGCGCCAGCAGCTCGGACAGGGCCTCATCCTACAATGAGCAGTTCTTC.

The genes are TRBV28 and TRBJ1-3; D call uncertain. The V and J ends lost 4 bases and 1 base respectively, with 8 bases between them. Germline CDR1 and CDR2: MDHEN and SYDVKM. This CDR3 region has 14 residues. The DNA of the CDR3 is TGTGCCAGCAGTTCCACGGGATCTGGAAACACCATATATTTT. It codes for CASSSTGSGNTIYF.

The J gene is TRBJ2-3, the V gene TRBV19; D not certain. Germline CDR1 and CDR2: LNHDA and SQIVND (reference sequence). This CDR3 has 14 amino acids. Trimming removed 3 bases at V and 2 bases at J, with 9 bases between. CDR3 sequence reads: CASSMGRLTDTQYF. The CDR3 DNA is TGTGCCAGTAGTATGGGTAGACTCACAGATACGCAGTATTTT.

This clone was counted once. V usage is TRBV25-1 and J usage is TRBJ2-1, with a possible D match to TRBD1 (6 bases). Germline V gene sequence: CDR1 MGHDK, CDR2 SYGVNS. This CDR3 is 15 amino acids long. Trimming stripped 3 bases from V and 3 bases from J, with 12 bases between. CDR3 coding DNA: TGTGCCAGCAGTGAGGACAGAGCAGTCTACAATGAGCAGTTCTTC. Translating gives CASSEDRAVYNEQFF.

The chain links TRBV9 to TRBJ2-7; 7 bases fit TRBD1. This CDR3 is 17 amino acids long. The V gene end was trimmed by 0 bases and the J gene end by 2 bases; junction bases not matched to a gene: 11. In germline, CDR1 is SGDLS, CDR2 YYNGEE. The DNA of the CDR3 is TGTGCCAGCAGCGTAGGAGTAGGTTGGGACAGACCCTACGAGCAGTACTTC. It translates to CASSVGVGWDRPYEQYF. Supplemented by reference TRBV9 and TRBJ2-7, the full variable domain reads DSGVTQTPKHLITATGQRVTLRCSPRSGDLSVYWYQQSLDQGLQFLIQYYNGEERAKGNILERFSAQQFPDLHSELNLSSLELGDSALYFCASSVGVGWDRPYEQYFGPGTRLTVT.

CDR3 in amino acids: CSGTSGFPYNEQFF. Here the CDR3 DNA reads TGCAGCGGAACAAGCGGTTTTCCCTACAATGAGCAGTTCTTC. The rearrangement uses TRBV29-1 and TRBJ2-1, with TRBD2 as a possible D gene (5 bases). Trimming took 7 bases from V and 2 from J, leaving 15 bases between them. CDR1 and CDR2 from the germline V gene are SQVTM and ANQGSEA. The CDR3 is 14 residues long.

The gene calls are TRBV28 and TRBJ2-2, with D possibly matching TRBD1 (6 bases). This CDR3 spans 14 amino acids. Germline V lookup: CDR1 MDHEN, CDR2 SYDVKM. V lost 6 bases to trimming and J lost 3 bases, with 11 bases between them. This chain's CDR3 is CASSQGTYTGELFF. CDR3 nucleotides: TGTGCCAGCAGCCAGGGGACGTACACCGGGGAGCTGTTTTTT.

The count of this clone is one. V usage is TRBV3-1 (or the pseudogene TRBV3-2) and J usage is TRBJ1-1; D might be TRBD1 (5 bases). The germline V and J ends were trimmed by 3 bases and 8 bases, with 7 bases remaining between them. This CDR3 spans 11 amino acids. Germline loops: CDR1 LGHDT, CDR2 YNNKEL (reference sequence). CDR3 bases: TGTGCCAGCAGCCAGGGGGGGGAAGCTTTCTTT. Translating gives CASSQGGEAFF.

This chain joins TRBV30 and TRBJ2-7; 10 bases are shared with TRBD1. The trim removed 1 base at V and 5 bases at J, leaving 2 bases unmatched. CDR3 size: 13 residues. Germline V gives CDR1 GTSNPN, CDR2 SVGIG (reference sequence). Here the CDR3 reads CAWSGDRGHEQYF. In DNA, the CDR3 is TGTGCCTGGAGTGGGGACAGGGGCCACGAGCAGTACTTC. The variable domain in full, with the rest retrieved from reference TRBV30 and TRBJ2-7, is SQTIHQWPATLVQPVGSPLSLECTVEGTSNPNLYWYRQAAGRGLQLLFYSVGIGQISSEVPQNLSASRPQDRQFILSSKKLLLSDSGFYLCAWSGDRGHEQYFGPGTRLTVT.

This clone was seen once. The rearrangement links TRBV3-1 (or the pseudogene TRBV3-2) to TRBJ2-3; maybe TRBD2 (5 bases). CDR3 length: 13 amino acids. V lost 4 bases to trimming and J lost 8 bases, with 13 bases between them. The germline gives CDR1 LGHDT, CDR2 YNNKEL (reference sequence). For the CDR3, the DNA is TGTGCCAGCAGCCCAAGAGGGCGGAGTACGCAGTATTTT. Translation gives CASSPRGRSTQYF.

This clone was picked up a small number of times. The CDR3 loop reads CASSLGGQSSTGELFF. CDR3 sequence (DNA): TGCGCCAGCAGCTTGGGGGGACAGTCTTCCACCGGGGAGCTGTTTTTT. The chain employs TRBV5-1 and TRBJ2-2, with 7 bases aligning to TRBD1. The CDR3 contains 16 residues. V was pared by 0 bases and J by 4 bases, with 6 bases of the junction left unmatched. Germline V lookup: CDR1 SGHRS, CDR2 YFSETQ.

This clone was observed once. This chain joins TRBV19 and TRBJ1-1; TRBD1 matches 9 bases. CDR1 is LNHDA and CDR2 is SQIVND in the germline V gene (reference sequence). V lost 5 bases, J lost 5 bases, and 9 bases stayed unmatched. The CDR3 contains 15 residues. The CDR3 loop reads CASSPEGQGKTEAFF. The CDR3 DNA sequence: TGTGCCAGTAGTCCCGAGGGACAGGGAAAAACTGAAGCTTTCTTT.

This clone has a single count. The chain couples TRBV7-7 to TRBJ2-3; the match to TRBD2 covers 7 bases. V was clipped by 1 base and J by 3 bases; unmatched bases: 4. Germline lookup yields CDR1 SSHAT and CDR2 FNYEAQ (reference sequence). The CDR3 is made up of 15 amino acids. DNA for the CDR3: TGTGCCAGCAGCTTAGACGCTAGCGGTACAGATACGCAGTATTTT. The encoded protein is CASSLDASGTDTQYF.